This T cell receptor (beta chain) stems from a study of neoadjuvant anti-PD-1 for oral cavity cancer. Turning to the study itself: Before surgery, most patients got three to four biweekly 3 mg/kg nivolumab doses. Patients without progression got a fourth dose around day 43.

Specified time point: after neoadjuvant nivolumab, at surgical resection. Clones were read by immunoSEQ multiplex PCR, and TCRdb kept only the in-frame ones, dropping some. The sample holds fewer than 10,000 clones, about 69% seen once. This clone was found once. CDR1 and CDR2 from the germline V gene are SNHLY and FYNNEI. The CDR3 spans 11 residues. The TCR sequence derives from a person between 35 and 79 years old with oral cavity squamous cell carcinoma. Sequenced material: PBMCs, taken after nivolumab (anti-PD-1) treatment. The chain joins TRBV2 to TRBJ2-5; weak D call: TRBD1 (5 bases). The CDR3 DNA is TGTACCTTCTTAGGGGTAGAGACCCAGTACTTC. Translated: CTFLGVETQYF.